This TCR beta chain was profiled in a study of T-cell reconstitution after alpha-beta-depleted transplantation in children. Points from the study as a whole: At around two months after transplant, the alpha-beta T cells were reportedly derived from several hundred expanded clones that came from non-depleted graft cells. Fresh T-cell production supplied most of the T-cell counts and diversity seen one year after transplant. Elevated TCRbeta diversity at day 60 was traced, in some patients, to surviving recipient T cells and thymic progenitors.

Per the germline V gene, CDR1 is DFQATT and CDR2 is SNEGSKA (reference sequence). This CDR3 contains 14 residues. V lost 5 bases and J 5 bases, leaving 18 bases between the germline ends. This clonotype was seen ten or more times. Its antigen is undetermined. For TCRbeta, the library was prepared with unique molecular identifiers. One entry per CDR3 protein results from TCRdb running MiXCR on the PCR reads. In the table there are 200,000 to 250,000 distinct CDR3 sequences, approximately 11% of which are singletons. The sequence was obtained from a child younger than two with acute myeloid leukemia, due to receive a stem cell transplant. The sequencing used PBMCs, collected before TCRalphabeta/CD19-depleted stem cell transplant. V gene TRBV20-1 combines with J gene TRBJ2-5, with D possibly TRBD1 on 6 matching bases. The CDR3 reads CSAWVPGARETQYF. Here the CDR3 DNA reads TGCAGTGCTTGGGTCCCAGGGGCGCGGGAGACCCAGTACTTC.